The entry below describes one TCR beta chain. Germline-derived CDR1 and CDR2 are KGHDR and SFDVKD. V was clipped by 7 bases and J by 0 bases; unmatched bases: 12. The CDR3 is made up of 17 amino acids. The sample belongs to a study of blood T cell repertoires in COVID-19. Whole-study context: Spain, Italy and the United States supplied samples that represented acute and convalescent COVID-19.

Per the authors' pipeline: Amplification with reference gene primers provided the estimates of nucleated cell counts. Clones were sequenced by immunoSEQ multiplex PCR, and TCRdb holds only the in-frame ones, with some missing. V and J calls and clone size follow that table, whereas D and trimming were derived from the DNA. This repertoire shows tens of thousands of clones, about 94% found once; its top ten account for approximately 4.7%. The genes are TRBV24-1 and TRBJ2-3; 7 bases line up with TRBD1. The material sequenced was peripheral blood. This TCR derives from a human donor in a cohort sampled during active COVID-19. CDR3 bases: TGTGCCACCAGCCCCACGACGACAGGGCCTAGCACAGATACGCAGTATTTT. It translates to CATSPTTTGPSTDTQYF.